The present TCR beta chain was sequenced within a study of cytomegalovirus exposure and HLA in healthy donors. PCR used 60 Vbeta primers and 13 Jbeta primers. Sequenced by immunoSEQ multiplex PCR; TCRdb stores in-frame clones only, minus some. The table lists 45,000 to 65,000 clones. The V segment lost 3 bases and the J segment 6 bases; nucleotides outside the gene matches: 9. This CDR3 region has 15 residues. In germline, CDR1 is SGHDT, CDR2 YYEEEE. This sequence joins TRBV5-6 and TRBJ1-2, with 9 bases lining up with TRBD1. The specimen was PBMCs. The TCR was taken from a man aged 18 to 30 in good health and CMV-seropositive. In nucleotides, the CDR3 is TGTGCCAGCAGCTGGGGGACAGGGACGCTCCATGGCTACACCTTC. Translating gives CASSWGTGTLHGYTF.